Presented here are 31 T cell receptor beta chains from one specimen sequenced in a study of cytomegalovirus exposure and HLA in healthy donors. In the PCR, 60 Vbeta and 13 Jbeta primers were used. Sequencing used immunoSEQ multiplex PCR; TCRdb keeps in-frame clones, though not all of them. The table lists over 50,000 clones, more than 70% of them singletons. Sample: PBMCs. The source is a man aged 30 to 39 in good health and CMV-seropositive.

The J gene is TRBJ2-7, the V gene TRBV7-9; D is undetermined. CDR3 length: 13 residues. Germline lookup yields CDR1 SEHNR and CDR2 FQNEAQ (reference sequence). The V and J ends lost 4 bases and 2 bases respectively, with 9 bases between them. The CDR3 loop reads CASSSQNAYEQYF. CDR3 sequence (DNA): TGTGCCAGCAGCTCCCAGAACGCCTACGAGCAGTACTTC.

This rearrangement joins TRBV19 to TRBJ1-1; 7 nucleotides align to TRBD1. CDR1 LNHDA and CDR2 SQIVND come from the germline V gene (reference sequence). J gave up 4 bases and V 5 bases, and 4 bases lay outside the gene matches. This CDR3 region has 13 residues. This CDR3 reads CASSEAGGTEAFF. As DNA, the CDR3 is TGTGCCAGTAGTGAGGCAGGGGGCACTGAAGCTTTCTTT.

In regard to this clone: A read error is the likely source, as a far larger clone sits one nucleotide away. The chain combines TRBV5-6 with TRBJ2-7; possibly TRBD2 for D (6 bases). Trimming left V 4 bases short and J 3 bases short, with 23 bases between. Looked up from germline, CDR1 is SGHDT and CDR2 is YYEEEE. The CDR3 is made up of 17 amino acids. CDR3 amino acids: CASSHLPVGGGGYEQYF. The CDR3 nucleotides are TGTGCCAGCAGCCACCTACCAGTTGGGGGAGGCGGCTACGAGCAGTACTTC. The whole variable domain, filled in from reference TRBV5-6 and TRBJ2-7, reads DAGVTQSPTHLIKTRGQQVTLRCSPKSGHDTVSWYQQALGQGPQFIFQYYEEEERQRGNFPDRFSGHQFPNYSSELNVNALLLGDSALYLCASSHLPVGGGGYEQYFGPGTRLTVT.

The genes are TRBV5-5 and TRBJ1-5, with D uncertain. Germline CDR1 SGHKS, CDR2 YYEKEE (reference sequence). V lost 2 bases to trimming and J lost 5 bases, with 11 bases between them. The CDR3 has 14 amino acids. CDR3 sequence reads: CASSLLPLDQPQHF. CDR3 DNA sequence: TGTGCCAGCAGCTTACTACCCCTGGATCAGCCCCAGCATTTT. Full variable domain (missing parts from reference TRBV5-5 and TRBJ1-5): DAGVTQSPTHLIKTRGQQVTLRCSPISGHKSVSWYQQVLGQGPQFIFQYYEKEERGRGNFPDRFSARQFPNYSSELNVNALLLGDSALYLCASSLLPLDQPQHFGDGTRLSIL.

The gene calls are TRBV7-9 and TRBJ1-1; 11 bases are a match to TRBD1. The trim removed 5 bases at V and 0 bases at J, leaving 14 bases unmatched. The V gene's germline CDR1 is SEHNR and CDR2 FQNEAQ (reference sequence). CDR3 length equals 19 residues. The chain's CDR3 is CASSHRWDRGRSMNTEAFF. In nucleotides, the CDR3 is TGTGCCAGCAGCCACCGGTGGGACAGGGGGAGATCTATGAACACTGAAGCTTTCTTT.

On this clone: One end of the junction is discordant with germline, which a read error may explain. This chain's CDR3 is CASSPLQPVGGTGLNTEAFF. In nucleotides, the CDR3 is TGTGCTAGCAGCCCATTGCAGCCAGTCGGTGGGACAGGGTTGAACACTGAAGCTTTCTTT. V usage is TRBV7-7 and J usage is TRBJ1-1; TRBD1 matches at 9 bases. The CDR3 extends over 20 amino acids. Germline V gene sequence: CDR1 SSHAT, CDR2 FNYEAQ (reference sequence). Filled out from reference TRBV7-7 and TRBJ1-1, the complete variable domain reads GAGVSQSPRYKVTKRGQDVTLRCDPISSHATLYWYQQALGQGPEFLTYFNYEAQPDKSGLPSDRFSAERPEGSISTLTIQRTEQRDSAMYRCASSPLQPVGGTGLNTEAFFGQGTRLTVV.

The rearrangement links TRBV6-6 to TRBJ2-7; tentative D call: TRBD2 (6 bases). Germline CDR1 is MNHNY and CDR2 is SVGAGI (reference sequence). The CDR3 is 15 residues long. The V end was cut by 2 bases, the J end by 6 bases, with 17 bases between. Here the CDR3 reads CASSYTGYLEGEQYF. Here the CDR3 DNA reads TGTGCCAGCAGTTACACGGGTTACTTGGAGGGCGAGCAGTACTTC.

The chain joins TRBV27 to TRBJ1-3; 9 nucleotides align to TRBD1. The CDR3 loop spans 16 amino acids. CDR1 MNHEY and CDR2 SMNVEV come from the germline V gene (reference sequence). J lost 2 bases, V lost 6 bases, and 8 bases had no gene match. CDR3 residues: CASSRTGEGTGNTIYF. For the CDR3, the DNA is TGTGCCAGCAGCCGGACAGGGGAGGGGACTGGAAACACCATATATTTT.

CDR3: CASSLYTVQETQYF. The CDR3 nucleotides are TGTGCCAGCAGCTTATATACAGTCCAAGAGACCCAGTACTTC. The chain links TRBV7-9 to TRBJ2-5; D is ambiguous. Trimming shortened V by 2 bases and J by 1 base, and 8 bases separated the two germline ends. Per germline, CDR1 SEHNR and CDR2 FQNEAQ (reference sequence). This CDR3 has 14 amino acids.

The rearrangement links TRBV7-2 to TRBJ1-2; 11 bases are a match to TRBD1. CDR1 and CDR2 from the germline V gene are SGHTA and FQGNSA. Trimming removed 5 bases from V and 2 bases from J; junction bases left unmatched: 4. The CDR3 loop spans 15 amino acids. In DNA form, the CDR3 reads TGTGCCAGCAGCCCCCGGACAGGGGGCAACTATGGCTACACCTTC. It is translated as CASSPRTGGNYGYTF.

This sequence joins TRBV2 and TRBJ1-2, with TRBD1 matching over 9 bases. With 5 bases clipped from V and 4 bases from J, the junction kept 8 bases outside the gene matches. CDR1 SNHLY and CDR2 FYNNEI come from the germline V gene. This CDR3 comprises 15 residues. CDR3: CASSLTGQGTYGYTF. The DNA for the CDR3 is TGTGCCAGCAGTCTGACTGGACAGGGGACCTATGGCTACACCTTC.

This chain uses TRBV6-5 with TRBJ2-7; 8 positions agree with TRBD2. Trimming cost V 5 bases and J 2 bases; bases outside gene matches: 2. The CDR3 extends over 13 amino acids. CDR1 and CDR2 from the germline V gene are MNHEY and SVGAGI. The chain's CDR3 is CASSRAGAYEQYF. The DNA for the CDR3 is TGTGCCAGCAGTAGAGCGGGGGCCTACGAGCAGTACTTC.

CDR3 nucleotides: TGTGCCAGTAGTAACACAGGGAACTATGGCTACACCTTC. It codes for CASSNTGNYGYTF. The V gene is TRBV19, the J gene TRBJ1-2; D may be TRBD1 (6 bases). The V gene's germline CDR1 is LNHDA and CDR2 SQIVND (reference sequence). The CDR3 loop spans 13 amino acids. V gave up 4 bases and J gave up 2 bases, with 8 bases separating them.

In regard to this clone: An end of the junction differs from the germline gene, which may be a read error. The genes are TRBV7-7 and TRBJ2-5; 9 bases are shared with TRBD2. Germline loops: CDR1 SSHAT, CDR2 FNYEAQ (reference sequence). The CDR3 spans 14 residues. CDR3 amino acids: CASSLAAGGETQYF. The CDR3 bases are TGTGCTAGCAGCTTAGCGGCGGGAGGGGAGACCCAGTACTTC.

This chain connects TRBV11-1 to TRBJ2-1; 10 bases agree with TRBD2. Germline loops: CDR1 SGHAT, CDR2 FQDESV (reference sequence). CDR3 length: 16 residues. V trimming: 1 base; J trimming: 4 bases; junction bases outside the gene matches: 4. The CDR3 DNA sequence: TGTGCCAGCAGCTTAGAGACTAGCGGGCCTTACAATGAGCAGTTCTTC. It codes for CASSLETSGPYNEQFF.

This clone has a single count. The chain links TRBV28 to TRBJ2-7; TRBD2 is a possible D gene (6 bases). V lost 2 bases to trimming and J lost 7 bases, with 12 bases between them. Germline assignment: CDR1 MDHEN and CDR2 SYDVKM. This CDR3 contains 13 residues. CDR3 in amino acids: CASSLPLGGEQYF. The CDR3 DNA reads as TGTGCCAGCAGTTTACCTTTGGGGGGTGAGCAGTACTTC. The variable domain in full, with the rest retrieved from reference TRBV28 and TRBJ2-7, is DVKVTQSSRYLVKRTGEKVFLECVQDMDHENMFWYRQDPGLGLRLIYFSYDVKMKEKGDIPEGYSVSREKKERFSLILESASTNQTSMYLCASSLPLGGEQYFGPGTRLTVT.

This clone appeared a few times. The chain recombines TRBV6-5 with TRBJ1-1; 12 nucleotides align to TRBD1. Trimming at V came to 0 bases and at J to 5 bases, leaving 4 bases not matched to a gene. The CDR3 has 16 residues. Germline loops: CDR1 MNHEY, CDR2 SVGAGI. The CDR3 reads CASSYSGQGARTEAFF. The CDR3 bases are TGTGCCAGCAGTTACTCGGGACAGGGGGCGCGGACTGAAGCTTTCTTT.

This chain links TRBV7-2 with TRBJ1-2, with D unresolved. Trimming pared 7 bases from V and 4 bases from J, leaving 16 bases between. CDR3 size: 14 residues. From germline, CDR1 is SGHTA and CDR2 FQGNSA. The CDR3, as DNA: TGTGCCAGCAACTCTCCTACAGTACGCTATGGCTACACCTTC. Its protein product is CASNSPTVRYGYTF.

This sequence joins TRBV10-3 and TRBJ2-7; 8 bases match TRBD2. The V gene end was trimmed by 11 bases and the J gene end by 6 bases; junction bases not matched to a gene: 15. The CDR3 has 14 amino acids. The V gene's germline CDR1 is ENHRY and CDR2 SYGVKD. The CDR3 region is CASEAGGGRAEQYF. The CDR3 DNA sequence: TGTGCCTCCGAAGCCGGGGGGGGACGCGCCGAGCAGTACTTC.

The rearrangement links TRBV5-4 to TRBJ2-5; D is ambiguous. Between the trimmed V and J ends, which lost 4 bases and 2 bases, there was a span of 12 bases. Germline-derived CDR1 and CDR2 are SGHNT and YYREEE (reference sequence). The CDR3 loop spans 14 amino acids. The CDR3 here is CASSPRPLQETQYF. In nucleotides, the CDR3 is TGTGCCAGCAGCCCTAGACCACTTCAAGAGACCCAGTACTTC.

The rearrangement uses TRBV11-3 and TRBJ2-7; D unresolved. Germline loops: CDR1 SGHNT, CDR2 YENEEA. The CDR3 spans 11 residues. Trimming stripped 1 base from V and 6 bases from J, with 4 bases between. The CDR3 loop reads CASSLAVEQYF. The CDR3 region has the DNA TGTGCCAGCAGCTTAGCGGTCGAGCAGTACTTC.

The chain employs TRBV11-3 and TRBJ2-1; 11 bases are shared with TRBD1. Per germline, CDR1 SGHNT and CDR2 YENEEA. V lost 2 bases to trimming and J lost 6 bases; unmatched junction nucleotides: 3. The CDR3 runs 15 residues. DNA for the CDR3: TGTGCCAGCAGCTTACGTGGGACAGGGGGCAATGAGCAGTTCTTC. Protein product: CASSLRGTGGNEQFF.

In DNA, the CDR3 is TGTGCCAGCAGCTACGGCGGGAATGAGCAGTTCTTC. Protein: CASSYGGNEQFF. V and J are TRBV11-2 and TRBJ2-1, with a possible D match to TRBD2 (5 bases). The germline CDR1 and CDR2 sequences are SGHAT and FQNNGV. The ends were cut back, 4 bases at V and 7 bases at J, with 8 bases in the middle. The CDR3 is 12 amino acids.

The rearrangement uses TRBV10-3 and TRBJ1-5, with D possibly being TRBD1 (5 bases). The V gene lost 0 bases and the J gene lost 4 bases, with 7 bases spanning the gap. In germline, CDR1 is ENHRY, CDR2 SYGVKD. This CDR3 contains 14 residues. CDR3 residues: CAISESRTNQPQHF. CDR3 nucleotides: TGTGCCATCAGTGAGTCCCGGACAAATCAGCCCCAGCATTTT.

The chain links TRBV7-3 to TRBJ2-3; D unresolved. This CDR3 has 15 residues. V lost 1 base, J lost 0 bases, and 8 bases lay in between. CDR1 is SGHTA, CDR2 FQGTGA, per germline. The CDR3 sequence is CASSLMRASTDTQYF. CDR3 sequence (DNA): TGTGCCAGCAGCTTAATGCGAGCTAGCACAGATACGCAGTATTTT.

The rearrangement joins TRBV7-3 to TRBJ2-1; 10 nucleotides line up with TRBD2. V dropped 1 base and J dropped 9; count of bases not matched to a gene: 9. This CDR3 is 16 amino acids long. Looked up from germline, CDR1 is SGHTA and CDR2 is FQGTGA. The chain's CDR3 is CASSLRAGGPWSEQFF. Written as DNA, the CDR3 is TGTGCCAGCAGCTTAAGAGCGGGAGGGCCTTGGAGTGAGCAGTTCTTC.

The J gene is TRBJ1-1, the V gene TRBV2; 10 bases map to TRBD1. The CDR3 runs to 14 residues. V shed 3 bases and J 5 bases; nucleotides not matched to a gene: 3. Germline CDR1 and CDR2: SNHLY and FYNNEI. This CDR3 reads CASSEDRGTTEAFF. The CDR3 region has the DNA TGTGCCAGCAGTGAGGACAGGGGGACAACTGAAGCTTTCTTT.

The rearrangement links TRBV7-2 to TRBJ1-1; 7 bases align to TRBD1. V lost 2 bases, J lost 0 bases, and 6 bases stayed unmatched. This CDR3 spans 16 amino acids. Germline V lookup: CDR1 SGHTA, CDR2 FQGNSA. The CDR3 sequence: CASSLRTGSMNTEAFF. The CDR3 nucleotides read TGTGCCAGCAGCTTAAGGACAGGTAGCATGAACACTGAAGCTTTCTTT.

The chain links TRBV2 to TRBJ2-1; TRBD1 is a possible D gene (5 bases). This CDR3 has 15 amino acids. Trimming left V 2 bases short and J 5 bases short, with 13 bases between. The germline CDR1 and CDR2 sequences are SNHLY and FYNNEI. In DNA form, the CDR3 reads TGTGCCAGCAGTGAATCCAACAGGCCTAACAATGAGCAGTTCTTC. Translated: CASSESNRPNNEQFF. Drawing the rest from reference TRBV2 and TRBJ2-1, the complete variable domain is EPEVTQTPSHQVTQMGQEVILRCVPISNHLYFYWYRQILGQKVEFLVSFYNNEISEKSEIFDDQFSVERPDGSNFTLKIRSTKLEDSAMYFCASSESNRPNNEQFFGPGTRLTVL.

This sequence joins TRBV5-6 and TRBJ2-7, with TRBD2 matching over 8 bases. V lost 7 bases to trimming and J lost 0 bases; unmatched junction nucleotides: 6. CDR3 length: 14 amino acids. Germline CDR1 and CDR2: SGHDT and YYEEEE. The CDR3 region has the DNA TGTGCCAGCCTGGTAGCGGGAAGCTCCTACGAGCAGTACTTC. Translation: CASLVAGSSYEQYF.

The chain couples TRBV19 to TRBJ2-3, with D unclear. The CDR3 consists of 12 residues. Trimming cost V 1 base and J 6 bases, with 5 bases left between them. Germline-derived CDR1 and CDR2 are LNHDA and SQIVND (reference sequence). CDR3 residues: CASSIGPDTQYF. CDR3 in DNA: TGTGCCAGTAGTATAGGGCCTGATACGCAGTATTTT.